Listed here are 5 T cell receptor beta chains from one sample, sequenced in a study of control samples from healthy donors and cancer patients. Here immunoSEQ multiplex PCR was the method, and the copy in TCRdb shows in-frame clones only, minus some. The sample shows tens of thousands of clones, 91% of them seen only once. The specimen sequenced was PBMCs. These receptors originate from a man in his forties or fifties with lung cancer.

The chain couples TRBV7-2 to TRBJ2-6, with 9 bases that match TRBD2. This CDR3 is built from 18 residues. V gave up 3 bases and J gave up 0 bases; unmatched junction bases: 6. Germline values: CDR1 SGHTA, CDR2 FQGNSA. The CDR3 coding sequence is TGTGCCAGCAGCTTTTCTAGCGGGGCGTTCTCTGGGGCCAACGTCCTGACTTTC. As protein: CASSFSSGAFSGANVLTF.

The V call is TRBV5-1, the J call TRBJ2-3; 10 bases line up with TRBD1. The CDR3 is 16 amino acids. Germline CDR1 reads SGHRS; CDR2 reads YFSETQ. V was pared by 4 bases and J by 1 base, with 6 bases of the junction left unmatched. CDR3 amino acids: CASSPGQGIRTDTQYF. CDR3 coding DNA: TGCGCCAGCAGCCCGGGACAGGGGATTCGCACAGATACGCAGTATTTT.

V gene TRBV9 combines with J gene TRBJ2-7, with D perhaps matching TRBD1 (5 bases). There are 12 residues in the CDR3. Looked up from germline, CDR1 is SGDLS and CDR2 is YYNGEE. V was cut by 3 bases and J by 3 bases, with 7 bases left in between. DNA for the CDR3: TGTGCCAGCAGCGGGGGCAGCTACGAGCAGTACTTC. It is translated as CASSGGSYEQYF.

V is TRBV5-1 and J is TRBJ2-2; 10 bases line up with TRBD2. CDR3 size: 15 residues. Germline CDR1 reads SGHRS; CDR2 reads YFSETQ. Trimming removed 0 bases from V and 6 bases from J; junction bases left unmatched: 2. The CDR3 loop reads CASSLVAGGAGELFF. The CDR3 region has the DNA TGCGCCAGCAGCTTGGTAGCGGGGGGAGCCGGGGAGCTGTTTTTT.

The genes are TRBV4-1 and TRBJ2-7; possible D gene TRBD2, 5 bases. The CDR3 loop spans 13 amino acids. Trimming cost V 4 bases and J 5 bases, with 12 bases left between them. The germline CDR1 and CDR2 sequences are MGHRA and YSYEKL. The CDR3 loop reads CASSPTSFHEQYF. The DNA of the CDR3 is TGCGCCAGCAGCCCAACTAGTTTCCACGAGCAGTACTTC.